This TCR beta chain was sequenced for a study of long-term antiretroviral therapy in people with HIV. General study results and limits: Every time point showed a repertoire led by clones expanded before ART. With ART, diversity went up but was still lower than in transplant donor controls.

It was version v3.0 of the immunoSEQ assay that was run at survey level. Using immunoSEQ multiplex PCR, the repertoire was profiled, and TCRdb retains in-frame clones only, with some absent. The profile shows about 20,000 clones, 80% of them singletons. Germline lookup yields CDR1 SQVTM and CDR2 ANQGSEA. The CDR3 contains 11 residues. Trimming took 4 bases from V and 7 from J, leaving 7 bases between them. A word on this clone: Its target is not known.

This receptor was taken from a woman in her thirties or forties with HIV. The source was unsorted PBMCs, collected 0.2 years after starting antiretroviral therapy. The chain couples TRBV29-1 to TRBJ2-2, with D uncertain. The CDR3 loop reads CSVGSVGELFF. The CDR3, as DNA: TGCAGCGTTGGGAGTGTCGGGGAGCTGTTTTTT.